The clone carrying this T cell receptor beta chain was counted ten times or more. Its specificity is unknown. The data stem from a study of T cell repertoires in cytomegalovirus infection. Study-level points and caveats: The ex vivo response was dominated by HLA-C-restricted CMV-specific TCR beta clonotypes. Cumulated frequencies of public TCR beta families served to identify carriers of CMV plus the relevant HLA.

TCRdb itself ran the reads through MiXCR, one entry per CDR3 protein. The table includes more than 200,000 distinct CDR3 sequences, approximately 9.1% detected once. V lost 2 bases to trimming and J lost 2 bases; unmatched junction nucleotides: 3. This CDR3 has 14 residues. The germline V gene encodes CDR1 DFQATT and CDR2 SNEGSKA (reference sequence). The chain is built from TRBV20-1 and TRBJ2-3, with 8 nucleotides matching TRBD2. Material: PBMCs. This receptor was identified in a human donor in good health (CMV status not recorded). Some clones in this sample may be carry-over from other donors' samples. CDR3 DNA: TGCAGTGCTAGAAGCGGGGGTGCCACAGATACGCAGTATTTT. This gives the protein CSARSGGATDTQYF.